Below, one T cell receptor beta chain is given with its context. The antigen is unknown. A single record per CDR3 protein comes from TCRdb applying MiXCR to the reads. The sample lists about 740,000 distinct CDR3 sequences, 33% occurring once. The data originate from a study of T cell repertoires in cytomegalovirus infection. The overall study: CMV infection together with matching HLA type was indicated by public TCR beta signatures.

General observations from the study: Pooled public TCR beta family frequency picked out CMV carriers with the relevant HLA. HLA-C-restricted TCR beta clonotypes specific for CMV led the ex vivo response.

V was trimmed by 6 bases and J by 7 bases, leaving 12 bases between them. CDR3 length equals 13 residues. This sequence joins TRBV12-3 or TRBV12-4 and TRBJ2-2; a possible D gene is TRBD2 (6 bases). The sequence was obtained from a human donor in good health (CMV status not recorded). Some clones in this sample may be carry-over from other donors' samples. The starting material was cultured PBMCs, obtained from culture after CMV antigen stimulation. CDR3 loop: CASSLWGGGELFF. The CDR3 coding sequence is TGTGCCAGCAGCCTGTGGGGAGGCGGGGAGCTGTTTTTT.